This T cell receptor beta chain was recorded in a study of blood T cell repertoires in COVID-19. Whole-study context: Samples of COVID-19 (acute and convalescent) were obtained from the United States, Italy and Spain. T cells, B-cell-depleted T cells, or PBMCs provided the cDNA or gDNA that served as material.

The CDR3 is made up of 13 amino acids. V lost 1 base to trimming and J lost 8 bases, with 6 bases between them. Germline-derived CDR1 and CDR2 are MGHRA and YSYEKL. This clone occurred a few times. Authors' processing steps: The authors estimated nucleated cell counts from reference gene primer amplification. TCRdb's copy holds only in-frame clones and misses some; the assay was immunoSEQ multiplex PCR. That table gives V, J and clone size, and the DNA gave D and trimming. Among roughly 86,000 clones listed, around 92% were seen once. V is TRBV4-1 and J is TRBJ1-6; D not resolved. This receptor was obtained from a woman between 50 and 59 years old in a cohort sampled during active COVID-19. Sequenced material: peripheral blood. The CDR3 nucleotides read TGCGCCAGCAGCCAAGGTGCGGATTCACCCCTCCACTTT. Residues: CASSQGADSPLHF.